The entry below gives a single T cell receptor (beta chain) sequence along with its context. Here immunoSEQ multiplex PCR was the method, and the copy in TCRdb shows in-frame clones only, minus some. The sample holds some 76,000 clones, around 92% seen once. This record comes from a study of lymphopenia after photon versus proton radiotherapy. Germline lookup yields CDR1 MNHEY and CDR2 SMNVEV (reference sequence). The CDR3 runs 13 residues. V was pared by 6 bases and J by 9 bases, with 6 bases of the junction left unmatched. This receptor was taken from a woman aged 40 to 50 with cholangiocarcinoma. This specimen was peripheral blood, taken from a patient treated with photon-based radiotherapy. The chain uses TRBV27 and TRBJ1-5; 9 bases are a match to TRBD1. This chain's CDR3 is CASRGQGGLPQHF. The CDR3 DNA follows: TGTGCCAGCAGGGGACAGGGTGGTCTGCCCCAGCATTTT.